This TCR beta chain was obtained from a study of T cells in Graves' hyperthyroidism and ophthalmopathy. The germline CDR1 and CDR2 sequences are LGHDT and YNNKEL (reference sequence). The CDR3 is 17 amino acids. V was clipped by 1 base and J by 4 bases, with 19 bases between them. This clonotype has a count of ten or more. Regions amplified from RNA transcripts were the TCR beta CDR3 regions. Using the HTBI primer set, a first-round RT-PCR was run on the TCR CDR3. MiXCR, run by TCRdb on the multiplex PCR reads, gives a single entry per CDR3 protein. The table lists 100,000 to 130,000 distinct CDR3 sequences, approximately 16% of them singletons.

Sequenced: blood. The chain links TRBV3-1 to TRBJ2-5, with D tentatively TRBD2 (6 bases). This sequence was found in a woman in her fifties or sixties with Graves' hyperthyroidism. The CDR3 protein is CASSQGRLDGARETQYF. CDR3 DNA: TGTGCCAGCAGCCAAGGCCGACTAGATGGGGCTCGAGAGACCCAGTACTTC.